The clone carrying this T cell receptor beta chain was observed a few times. Its antigen is as yet unknown. Profiling relied on immunoSEQ multiplex PCR, and the TCRdb table lists in-frame clones only, not all of them. The sample consists of under 95,000 clones, roughly 89% of them appearing once. This entry belongs to a study of T cell responses to AZD1222 COVID-19 vaccine. Study results and limitations: Donors, mostly white British, included more females; clonal diversity was possibly underestimated. Repertoire sampling happened only post peak T cell response. With two AZD1222 doses given, Spike-specific TCR breadth and depth both rose.

There are 16 residues in the CDR3. The V gene lost 6 bases and the J gene lost 0 bases, with 15 bases spanning the gap. Germline values: CDR1 SEHNR, CDR2 FQNEAQ (reference sequence). The sequence was collected from an adult in good health. The sequencing used peripheral blood, collected on day 0 of AZD1222 vaccination. The rearrangement links TRBV7-9 to TRBJ1-3; D perhaps matches TRBD1 (5 bases). DNA of the CDR3: TGTGCCAGCAGGTCGGGACTCTCGAGCTCTGGAAACACCATATATTTT. This encodes CASRSGLSSSGNTIYF.